These 22 T cell receptor beta chains share one sample of origin, sequenced in a study of shared clonotypes between healthy human individuals. This table comes from immunoSEQ multiplex PCR, and its TCRdb copy is limited to in-frame clones, with some not included. This sample carries more than 2,000,000 clones, just over 90% of them seen once, and the ten largest clones take around 0.15%. The sequenced sample consisted of naive CD4+ T cells sorted from blood. Described subset: CD45RA+ positively selected. The receptors here all came from a man aged 18 to 30 in good health.

V gene TRBV5-1 combines with J gene TRBJ2-5; perhaps D is TRBD1 or TRBD2 (5 bases each). The CDR3 totals 13 residues. The germline V gene encodes CDR1 SGHRS and CDR2 YFSETQ. V was shortened by 4 bases and J by 3 bases, with 10 bases between the two germline ends. The CDR3 region has the DNA TGCGCCAGCAGCCCGGGGACGGAAGAGACCCAGTACTTC. This encodes CASSPGTEETQYF.

This chain connects TRBV27 to TRBJ2-7; 7 bases align to TRBD2. CDR1 and CDR2 (germline): MNHEY, SMNVEV (reference sequence). There are 16 residues in the CDR3. V gave up 1 base and J gave up 5 bases; unmatched junction bases: 11. The CDR3 here is CASSLWGGRLPNEQYF. In DNA form, the CDR3 reads TGTGCCAGCAGTTTATGGGGGGGACGTCTTCCTAACGAGCAGTACTTC.

This clone was seen once. The V gene is TRBV9, the J gene TRBJ2-1; D perhaps matches TRBD2 (6 bases). V lost 0 bases, J lost 5 bases, and 12 bases lay in between. The CDR3 runs 15 residues. The germline gives CDR1 SGDLS, CDR2 YYNGEE. CDR3 sequence: CASSVDPSANNEQFF. Written as DNA, the CDR3 is TGTGCCAGCAGCGTAGACCCTAGCGCGAACAATGAGCAGTTCTTC.

This chain uses TRBV18 with TRBJ2-7; 8 bases are shared with TRBD1. The V gene end was trimmed by 5 bases and the J gene end by 6 bases; junction bases not matched to a gene: 6. This CDR3 has 13 amino acids. Germline V CDR1 and CDR2: KGHSH, LQKENI. The CDR3 here is CASSTDRDSEQYF. The CDR3 nucleotides read TGTGCCAGCTCAACGGACAGGGATAGCGAGCAGTACTTC.

V is TRBV7-9 and J is TRBJ1-1; TRBD1 is a possible D gene (6 bases). The V end lost 7 bases, the J end lost 4 bases, and 16 bases lay between the germline ends. This CDR3 has 14 amino acids. Germline CDR1 SEHNR, CDR2 FQNEAQ (reference sequence). CDR3 sequence: CASTSRGGSTEAFF. CDR3 bases: TGTGCCAGCACCTCTAGGGGGGGGAGCACTGAAGCTTTCTTT.

The chain recombines TRBV5-1 with TRBJ1-2, with 9 bases aligning to TRBD1. V was pared by 1 base and J by 2 bases, with 3 bases of the junction left unmatched. The germline V gene has CDR1 SGHRS and CDR2 YFSETQ. The CDR3 sequence is 15 residues long. CDR3 DNA sequence: TGCGCCAGCAGCTTGTGGGGACAGGGAAACTATGGCTACACCTTC. Amino acids: CASSLWGQGNYGYTF.

The chain uses TRBV5-5 and TRBJ1-1, with TRBD1 matching 7 bases. This CDR3 contains 15 residues. The V and J ends lost 3 bases and 1 base, in that order; junction bases with no gene match: 6. The germline CDR1 and CDR2 sequences are SGHKS and YYEKEE (reference sequence). The CDR3 protein is CASSWGGQTNTEAFF. CDR3 nucleotide sequence: TGTGCCAGCAGCTGGGGGGGACAGACGAACACTGAAGCTTTCTTT.

This chain connects TRBV6-5 to TRBJ2-7, with 7 bases aligning to TRBD2. CDR3 length equals 13 residues. The J segment lost 2 bases and the V segment lost 6 bases, leaving 4 bases of the junction unmatched. Germline V gene data show CDR1 as MNHEY and CDR2 as SVGAGI. CDR3 amino acids: CASSPGLPYEQYF. CDR3 in DNA: TGTGCCAGCAGCCCGGGACTACCCTACGAGCAGTACTTC.

The rearrangement uses TRBV19 and TRBJ1-3, with a possible D match to TRBD1 (5 bases). The CDR3 contains 14 residues. V was pared by 6 bases and J by 0 bases, with 9 bases between. CDR1 and CDR2 (germline): LNHDA, SQIVND (reference sequence). The CDR3: CASSGGVSGNTIYF. CDR3 bases: TGTGCCAGTAGCGGGGGGGTCTCTGGAAACACCATATATTTT.

The count of this clone is one. This chain uses TRBV7-2 with TRBJ2-7; D uncertain. CDR1 and CDR2 (germline): SGHTA, FQGNSA. The CDR3 totals 13 residues. With 3 bases removed from V and 3 bases from J, the gap between germline ends came to 9 bases. The CDR3 protein is CASSFTQVYEQYF. CDR3 nucleotide sequence: TGTGCCAGCAGCTTTACCCAGGTCTACGAGCAGTACTTC.

CDR3 DNA sequence: TGTGCCAGCAGCCGGGGACGATCTGGAAACACCATATATTTT. Its translation is CASSRGRSGNTIYF. This chain joins TRBV7-9 and TRBJ1-3; tentative D call: TRBD1 (5 bases). CDR3 size: 14 residues. Germline loops: CDR1 SEHNR, CDR2 FQNEAQ (reference sequence). Trimming cost V 5 bases and J 1 base, with 9 bases left between them.

This chain joins TRBV29-1 and TRBJ1-5; D call uncertain. CDR1 and CDR2 from the germline V gene are SQVTM and ANQGSEA. V lost 4 bases to trimming and J lost 11 bases, with 12 bases between them. The length of the CDR3 is 11 residues. This CDR3 is CSVVGDGSQHF. Here the CDR3 DNA reads TGCAGCGTTGTGGGAGACGGTTCCCAGCATTTT.

The V gene is TRBV20-1, the J gene TRBJ2-7, with unresolved D. Germline V CDR1 and CDR2: DFQATT, SNEGSKA (reference sequence). The CDR3 contains 11 residues. Trimming stripped 6 bases from V and 7 bases from J, with 13 bases between. The CDR3 coding sequence is TGCAGTGCCCCGAGGTTCACAGAGCAGTACTTC. It yields the protein CSAPRFTEQYF.

V is TRBV15 and J is TRBJ1-6; possibly TRBD1 for D (6 bases). Germline assignment: CDR1 LNHNV and CDR2 YYDKDF (reference sequence). The length of the CDR3 is 15 residues. The V end was cut by 0 bases, the J end by 9 bases, with 12 bases between. The CDR3 region has the DNA TGTGCCACCAGCAGAGAGGGGGCAGGAGGTTCACCCCTCCACTTT. The encoded protein is CATSREGAGGSPLHF.

There are a few counts of this clone. Other DNA sequences of this sample code for an identical CDR3. The CDR3 loop is CASSLAGMNTEAFF. The CDR3 DNA reads as TGCGCCAGCAGCTTGGCTGGGATGAACACTGAAGCTTTCTTT. This sequence joins TRBV5-1 and TRBJ1-1; D is unclear. CDR3 size: 14 residues. Trimming left V 0 bases short and J 0 bases short, with 6 bases between. Per the germline V gene, CDR1 is SGHRS and CDR2 is YFSETQ.

The J gene is TRBJ1-2, the V gene TRBV7-9, with D possibly being TRBD1 (5 bases). Germline lookup yields CDR1 SEHNR and CDR2 FQNEAQ (reference sequence). Deletions cut 5 bases from V and 6 bases from J, with 16 bases between. This CDR3 is built from 14 residues. CDR3 bases: TGTGCCAGCAGCAGAGGGGTGGGGGACCATGGCTACACCTTC. This gives the protein CASSRGVGDHGYTF.

The chain employs TRBV2 and TRBJ2-2; 7 positions match TRBD2. The CDR3 extends over 15 amino acids. Trimming removed 4 bases from V and 4 bases from J; junction bases left unmatched: 6. CDR1 and CDR2 from the germline V gene are SNHLY and FYNNEI. The CDR3 DNA is TGTGCCAGCAGTGGATTAGCTAGCGGCACCGGGGAGCTGTTTTTT. Translated, it gives CASSGLASGTGELFF.

The rearrangement uses TRBV11-2 and TRBJ1-5, with D possibly TRBD1 on 5 matching bases. The CDR3 is 17 amino acids. Germline loops: CDR1 SGHAT, CDR2 FQNNGV. Deletions cut 1 base from V and 2 bases from J, with 15 bases between. CDR3 sequence (DNA): TGTGCCAGCAGCTTAGGTGGTCCGGGACTCGGCAATCAGCCCCAGCATTTT. The encoded protein is CASSLGGPGLGNQPQHF.

V is TRBV20-1 and J is TRBJ2-1, with D hard to call. The ends were cut back, 3 bases at V and 7 bases at J, with 7 bases in the middle. The germline V gene has CDR1 DFQATT and CDR2 SNEGSKA (reference sequence). CDR3 length: 11 residues. The CDR3 DNA reads as TGCAGTGCTAGCCACTGGAATGAGCAGTTCTTC. This codes for CSASHWNEQFF.

V and J are TRBV2 and TRBJ2-1; 7 nucleotides line up with TRBD2. This CDR3 spans 14 amino acids. V gave up 1 base and J gave up 6 bases; unmatched junction bases: 3. Germline V gives CDR1 SNHLY, CDR2 FYNNEI. The CDR3 reads CASSEDGTTNEQFF. The CDR3 nucleotides read TGTGCCAGCAGTGAAGACGGGACTACCAATGAGCAGTTCTTC.

The chain combines TRBV9 with TRBJ1-2; no definite D call. Trimming pared 0 bases from V and 9 bases from J, leaving 12 bases between. This CDR3 contains 13 residues. Germline lookup yields CDR1 SGDLS and CDR2 YYNGEE. CDR3 region: CASSVANLGSYTF. Written as DNA, the CDR3 is TGTGCCAGCAGCGTAGCTAACCTCGGTAGCTACACCTTC.

The chain combines TRBV12-5 with TRBJ2-7; the D gene is possibly TRBD1 (5 bases). The CDR3 covers 21 residues. Trimming pared 1 base from V and 2 bases from J, leaving 30 bases between. Germline CDR1 is LGHNT and CDR2 is FRNRAP. The CDR3 sequence: CASGLALNRMCRAKGTYEQYF. The CDR3 nucleotides read TGTGCTAGTGGTTTGGCTTTAAACCGTATGTGCAGGGCAAAGGGGACCTACGAGCAGTACTTC. The complete variable domain, with remaining parts taken from reference TRBV12-5 and TRBJ2-7, reads DARVTQTPRHKVTEMGQEVTMRCQPILGHNTVFWYRQTMMQGLELLAYFRNRAPLDDSGMPKDRFSAEMPDATLATLKIQPSEPRDSAVYFCASGLALNRMCRAKGTYEQYFGPGTRLTVT.